This TCR beta chain was retrieved from a study of CD8 T cells in Susac syndrome. cDNA came from around 0.5 to 1 ug RNA primed by random hexamers. Amplification of TCR beta CDR3 across 54 Vbeta and 13 Jbeta was performed with immunoSEQ multiplex PCR. MiXCR was run by TCRdb on the immunoSEQ multiplex PCR reads, yielding one entry per CDR3 protein. The sample has about 200,000 distinct CDR3 sequences; roughly nine tenths are singletons. The multiple sclerosis controls were treatment-naive patients with relapsing-remitting disease that was stable or active. The CDR3 covers 15 residues. The V end was cut by 8 bases, the J end by 0 bases, with 16 bases between. Germline V gene sequence: CDR1 SEHNR, CDR2 FQNEAQ (reference sequence).

The chain links TRBV7-9 to TRBJ1-1, with unresolved D. Sequencing was performed on CD8+ T cells from PBMCs. This clonotype was sampled from a human donor with multiple sclerosis. CDR3 region: CASSSRRSLNTEAFF. CDR3 bases: TGTGCCAGCTCCAGCCGGAGAAGCCTGAACACTGAAGCTTTCTTT. The entire variable domain, with the rest obtained from reference TRBV7-9 and TRBJ1-1, is as follows: DTGVSQNPRHKITKRGQNVTFRCDPISEHNRLYWYRQTLGQGPEFLTYFQNEAQLEKSRLLSDRFSAERPKGSFSTLEIQRTEQGDSAMYLCASSSRRSLNTEAFFGQGTRLTVV.